A selection of T cell receptor beta chains follows, all from one sample in a study of blood T cell repertoires in COVID-19. TCRdb's copy holds only in-frame clones and misses some; the assay was immunoSEQ multiplex PCR. Of about 290,000 clones listed, around nine tenths are singletons. The sequencing sample was made of peripheral blood. These receptors came from a woman aged 40 to 49 who had recovered from COVID-19. The CDR3 runs from the conserved cysteine through the conserved F or W. A D gene is named only where the DNA matches it firmly. Only some rows state a clone size, as once, few, many or a class for expanded clones.

CASSIRPQDSWGGGNTIYF TGTGCCAGTAGTATCCGTCCCCAGGACTCATGGGGGGGTGGAAACACCATATATTTT TRBJ1-3 NA TRBV19 NA
CATSDETGARADTQYF TGTGCCACCAGTGATGAGACAGGGGCTAGAGCAGATACGCAGTATTTT TRBJ2-3 NA TRBV24-1 TRBD1
CAISQGAGVSQPQHF TGTGCCATCAGCCAAGGGGCGGGGGTAAGTCAGCCCCAGCATTTT TRBJ1-5 NA TRBV10-3 NA
CASSPLDRVGGTGELFF TGTGCCAGCTCACCACTAGACAGGGTTGGAGGCACCGGGGAGCTGTTTTTT TRBJ2-2 NA TRBV18 TRBD1
CASSTTGGAGYEQYF TGCGCCAGCAGCACCACAGGGGGCGCGGGATACGAGCAGTACTTC TRBJ2-7 few TRBV5-1 TRBD1
CASSESGAWQGVEKLFF TGTGCCAGCAGTGAATCAGGGGCTTGGCAGGGGGTTGAAAAACTGTTTTTT TRBJ1-4 NA TRBV6-1 TRBD1
CASSPGQGRYYGYTF TGTGCCAGCAGCCCCGGACAGGGACGCTACTATGGCTACACCTTC TRBJ1-2 few TRBV3-1/TRBV3-2 TRBD1
CASSPQAGGSSYEQYF TGTGCCAGCAGCCCCCAAGCGGGAGGTAGCTCCTACGAGCAGTACTTC TRBJ2-7 NA TRBV9 TRBD2
CASRPGLAVTSTDTQYF TGTGCCAGCAGGCCGGGACTAGCGGTTACTAGCACAGATACGCAGTATTTT TRBJ2-3 few TRBV2 TRBD2
CSVTGGGEQYF TGCAGCGTGACAGGGGGCGGCGAGCAGTACTTC TRBJ2-7 NA TRBV29-1 TRBD1